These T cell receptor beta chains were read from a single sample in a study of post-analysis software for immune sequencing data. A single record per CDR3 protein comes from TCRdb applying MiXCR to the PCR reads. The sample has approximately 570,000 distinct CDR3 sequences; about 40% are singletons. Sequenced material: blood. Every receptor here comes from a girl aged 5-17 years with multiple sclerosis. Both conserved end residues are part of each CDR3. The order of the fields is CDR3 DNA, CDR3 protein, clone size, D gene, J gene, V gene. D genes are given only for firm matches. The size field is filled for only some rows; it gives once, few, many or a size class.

CDR3nt: TGCGCCAGCAGCCCTAACCACGGACTAGCGGGTAACTCCTACGAGCAGTACTTC
CDR3aa: CASSPNHGLAGNSYEQYF
abundance: few
d_gene: TRBD2
j_gene: TRBJ2-7
v_gene: TRBV4-1

CDR3nt: TGTGCCAGCAGGAAGGCCGGGCTAGCGGGAGGATCTTACAATGAGCAGTTCTTC
CDR3aa: CASRKAGLAGGSYNEQFF
abundance: .
d_gene: TRBD2
j_gene: TRBJ2-1
v_gene: TRBV7-6

CDR3nt: TGCGCCAGCAGCCTGCGGGCTAGCGGGTTAGAGAATGAGCAGTTCTTC
CDR3aa: CASSLRASGLENEQFF
abundance: .
d_gene: TRBD2
j_gene: TRBJ2-1
v_gene: TRBV4-1

CDR3nt: TGTGCCAGCACCTGGCAGGACAGGGGCCACGAGCAGTACTTC
CDR3aa: CASTWQDRGHEQYF
abundance: few
d_gene: TRBD1
j_gene: TRBJ2-7
v_gene: TRBV27

CDR3nt: TGTGCCAGCAGCTTGGAGGACGGATTCTCCTACGAGCAGTACTTC
CDR3aa: CASSLEDGFSYEQYF
abundance: once
d_gene: .
j_gene: TRBJ2-7
v_gene: TRBV5-5

CDR3nt: TGTGCCAGCAGCTTGCTTCCTGAAGCTTTCTTT
CDR3aa: CASSLLPEAFF
abundance: .
d_gene: .
j_gene: TRBJ1-1
v_gene: TRBV7-9

CDR3nt: TGTGCCAGCTCACATCGGAACATTCGGCAGGAGGGCTACACCTTC
CDR3aa: CASSHRNIRQEGYTF
abundance: .
d_gene: .
j_gene: TRBJ1-2
v_gene: TRBV18

CDR3nt: TGTGCCATCACTAGCGGGTTTAGGGGTGAGCAGTACTTC
CDR3aa: CAITSGFRGEQYF
abundance: .
d_gene: TRBD2
j_gene: TRBJ2-5
v_gene: TRBV10-3

CDR3nt: TGCAGTGCTAGGTCGACAGATAGCAATCAGCCCCAGCATTTT
CDR3aa: CSARSTDSNQPQHF
abundance: few
d_gene: .
j_gene: TRBJ1-5
v_gene: TRBV20-1

CDR3nt: TGTGCCAGCGGCGGTAATTCACCCCTCCACTTT
CDR3aa: CASGGNSPLHF
abundance: .
d_gene: .
j_gene: TRBJ1-6
v_gene: TRBV27

CDR3nt: TGTGCCATCACCGGTGGGTTAGGGAACAATGAGCAGTTCTTC
CDR3aa: CAITGGLGNNEQFF
abundance: .
d_gene: .
j_gene: TRBJ2-1
v_gene: TRBV10-3

CDR3nt: TGTGCCAGCAGTTCTAGCGGGGGGGCAGACGAGCAGTACTTC
CDR3aa: CASSSSGGADEQYF
abundance: once
d_gene: TRBD2
j_gene: TRBJ2-7
v_gene: TRBV12-3/TRBV12-4

CDR3nt: TGTGCCAGCAGTGGGCTGATGGGCTCCGATTACAATGAGCAGTTCTTC
CDR3aa: CASSGLMGSDYNEQFF
abundance: .
d_gene: .
j_gene: TRBJ2-1
v_gene: TRBV12-3/TRBV12-4

CDR3nt: TGTGCCAGCAGCACCCTCCAGGGCGCATGGGCCCAGTACTTC
CDR3aa: CASSTLQGAWAQYF
abundance: few
d_gene: .
j_gene: TRBJ2-5
v_gene: TRBV7-9

CDR3nt: TGCGCCAGCAGCCTAGCGGGGGATAAAAACATTCAGTACTTC
CDR3aa: CASSLAGDKNIQYF
abundance: .
d_gene: TRBD2
j_gene: TRBJ2-4
v_gene: TRBV5-1

CDR3nt: TGTGCCAGCAGCTCGGGGGCTAAAGGTCAGCCCCAGCATTTT
CDR3aa: CASSSGAKGQPQHF
abundance: .
d_gene: .
j_gene: TRBJ1-5
v_gene: TRBV7-4

CDR3nt: TGTGCCAGCAGCGTAGATGGTGCTAGCGGGGGCGCAGATACGCAGTATTTT
CDR3aa: CASSVDGASGGADTQYF
abundance: .
d_gene: TRBD2
j_gene: TRBJ2-3
v_gene: TRBV9

CDR3nt: TGTGCCAGCAGCCTGCAAGAGGACAGGGGATACGAGCAGTACTTC
CDR3aa: CASSLQEDRGYEQYF
abundance: .
d_gene: TRBD1
j_gene: TRBJ2-7
v_gene: TRBV6-5

CDR3nt: TGCAGCGTTGAGGGACTAGCGAGCTCCTACGAGCAGTACTTC
CDR3aa: CSVEGLASSYEQYF
abundance: many
d_gene: TRBD2
j_gene: TRBJ2-7
v_gene: TRBV29-1

CDR3nt: TGCGCCAGCAGCACCCTGGGACAGGGGGAAGAGACCCAGTACTTC
CDR3aa: CASSTLGQGEETQYF
abundance: .
d_gene: TRBD1
j_gene: TRBJ2-5
v_gene: TRBV5-1

CDR3nt: TGTGCCAGCAGTCGGGGGAGGGCCTTGTACAATGAACAGTTCTTC
CDR3aa: CASSRGRALYNEQFF
abundance: .
d_gene: TRBD2
j_gene: TRBJ2-1
v_gene: TRBV12-3/TRBV12-4

CDR3nt: TGTGCCAACAGTCTGGGGGCCTCAGGGACCCAGTACTTC
CDR3aa: CANSLGASGTQYF
abundance: .
d_gene: .
j_gene: TRBJ2-5
v_gene: TRBV6-1

CDR3nt: TGCGCCAGCAGCTACAGGGTGCTGGGTGAAGCTTTCTTT
CDR3aa: CASSYRVLGEAFF
abundance: .
d_gene: .
j_gene: TRBJ1-1
v_gene: TRBV5-1

CDR3nt: TGTGCCAGCAGCTTAGGACAGTACACTGAAGCTTTCTTT
CDR3aa: CASSLGQYTEAFF
abundance: .
d_gene: .
j_gene: TRBJ1-1
v_gene: TRBV7-3

CDR3nt: TGTGCCAGCAGCTTGGGGACTAGCGGATACAATGAGCAGTTCTTC
CDR3aa: CASSLGTSGYNEQFF
abundance: many
d_gene: TRBD2
j_gene: TRBJ2-1
v_gene: TRBV12-3/TRBV12-4

CDR3nt: TGCAGTGCTAGAGGCCCGGGACTAGCGGGCACCGGGGAGCTGTTTTTT
CDR3aa: CSARGPGLAGTGELFF
abundance: .
d_gene: TRBD2
j_gene: TRBJ2-2
v_gene: TRBV20-1

CDR3nt: TGTGCCAGCGCAGTAGGGGTCTACAATGAGCAGTTCTTC
CDR3aa: CASAVGVYNEQFF
abundance: .
d_gene: .
j_gene: TRBJ2-1
v_gene: TRBV12-3/TRBV12-4

CDR3nt: TGTGCCAGCACCGCCGGGACAGGGAACTCCCCCTCCTACGAGCAGTACTTC
CDR3aa: CASTAGTGNSPSYEQYF
abundance: .
d_gene: TRBD1
j_gene: TRBJ2-7
v_gene: TRBV7-9

CDR3nt: TGTGCCAGCAGTGGGCGGGCCAAAGAGACCCAGTACTTC
CDR3aa: CASSGRAKETQYF
abundance: .
d_gene: .
j_gene: TRBJ2-5
v_gene: TRBV25-1

CDR3nt: TGCGCCAGCAGCAGACAGGTCCCAACTAATGAAAAACTGTTTTTT
CDR3aa: CASSRQVPTNEKLFF
abundance: .
d_gene: .
j_gene: TRBJ1-4
v_gene: TRBV4-1

CDR3nt: TGTGCCAGCAGTGTTAGCGGGAGGATTCTGGGTGAGCAGTTCTTC
CDR3aa: CASSVSGRILGEQFF
abundance: .
d_gene: TRBD2
j_gene: TRBJ2-1
v_gene: TRBV12-3/TRBV12-4

CDR3nt: TGTGCCAGCAGTACAACAGGGGCCGTTAGTACTGAAGCTTTCTTT
CDR3aa: CASSTTGAVSTEAFF
abundance: .
d_gene: TRBD1
j_gene: TRBJ1-1
v_gene: TRBV27

CDR3nt: TGTGCCAGCAGCCAAGCGGGGGAGGGCTACACCTTC
CDR3aa: CASSQAGEGYTF
abundance: .
d_gene: .
j_gene: TRBJ1-2
v_gene: TRBV3-1

CDR3nt: TGTGCCATCAGTGAGGCCTATCTTGCGTATTTT
CDR3aa: CAISEAYLAYF
abundance: .
d_gene: .
j_gene: TRBJ2-3
v_gene: TRBV10-3

CDR3nt: TGCAGTGCTGAGGGGGATAAGGGCTACACCTTC
CDR3aa: CSAEGDKGYTF
abundance: .
d_gene: .
j_gene: TRBJ1-2
v_gene: TRBV20-1

CDR3nt: TGCAGTGCCCCCCCGTCGGTAGCGGGGGTCTCGGAGACCCAGTACTTC
CDR3aa: CSAPPSVAGVSETQYF
abundance: few
d_gene: TRBD2
j_gene: TRBJ2-5
v_gene: TRBV20-1

CDR3nt: TGTGCCATCAGTGCGACTAGCGGGAGTATGGTCCCTAATGAGCAGTTCTTC
CDR3aa: CAISATSGSMVPNEQFF
abundance: few
d_gene: TRBD2
j_gene: TRBJ2-1
v_gene: TRBV10-3

CDR3nt: TGCAGTGCACCTCGACAGACAGAAGAGACCCAGTACTTC
CDR3aa: CSAPRQTEETQYF
abundance: few
d_gene: .
j_gene: TRBJ2-5
v_gene: TRBV20-1

CDR3nt: TGTGCCAGCAGATCACAGGCTCGGGGCTACACCTTC
CDR3aa: CASRSQARGYTF
abundance: .
d_gene: .
j_gene: TRBJ1-2
v_gene: TRBV12-3/TRBV12-4

CDR3nt: TGTGCCATCAGCCCCGGGACAGGGGGCCAAGAGACCCAGTACTTC
CDR3aa: CAISPGTGGQETQYF
abundance: .
d_gene: TRBD1
j_gene: TRBJ2-5
v_gene: TRBV10-3

CDR3nt: TGTGCCAGCAGCTTGACATCAAGCTCCTACAATGAGCAGTTCTTC
CDR3aa: CASSLTSSSYNEQFF
abundance: .
d_gene: .
j_gene: TRBJ2-1
v_gene: TRBV6-6

CDR3nt: TGTGCCAGCAGCTTCGGGGGGGCCAGATTCGAGCAGTACTTC
CDR3aa: CASSFGGARFEQYF
abundance: many
d_gene: TRBD2
j_gene: TRBJ2-7
v_gene: TRBV7-2

CDR3nt: TGTGCCAGCAGTTTTCGGACTGACGAGCAGTACTTC
CDR3aa: CASSFRTDEQYF
abundance: .
d_gene: .
j_gene: TRBJ2-7
v_gene: TRBV28

CDR3nt: TGCGCCAGCAGCGGCCGGGACTACAGGAATGAGCAGTTCTTC
CDR3aa: CASSGRDYRNEQFF
abundance: few
d_gene: TRBD2
j_gene: TRBJ2-1
v_gene: TRBV4-1

CDR3nt: TGCAGCGTTGAATGGAACACTGAAGCTTTCTTT
CDR3aa: CSVEWNTEAFF
abundance: .
d_gene: .
j_gene: TRBJ1-1
v_gene: TRBV29-1

CDR3nt: TGTGCCAGCAGCTTAGTGGATGGGACTAGCGGGAATGAGCAGTTCTTC
CDR3aa: CASSLVDGTSGNEQFF
abundance: .
d_gene: TRBD2
j_gene: TRBJ2-1
v_gene: TRBV7-6

CDR3nt: TGTGCCGGCAGCGTAGCTACAACCCTGGGACATGAGCAGTTCTTC
CDR3aa: CAGSVATTLGHEQFF
abundance: .
d_gene: .
j_gene: TRBJ2-1
v_gene: TRBV9

CDR3nt: TGTGCCAGCACCGAGGCACCTAATTACAATGAGCAGTTCTTC
CDR3aa: CASTEAPNYNEQFF
abundance: .
d_gene: .
j_gene: TRBJ2-1
v_gene: TRBV7-9

CDR3nt: TGCAGCGTTGAGACTGGCGGGAGGGCTTCCTACGAGCAGTACTTC
CDR3aa: CSVETGGRASYEQYF
abundance: .
d_gene: TRBD2
j_gene: TRBJ2-7
v_gene: TRBV29-1

CDR3nt: TGTGCCAGCAGTTTAGCGGGCGTGGAGCAGTTCTTC
CDR3aa: CASSLAGVEQFF
abundance: .
d_gene: .
j_gene: TRBJ2-1
v_gene: TRBV12-3/TRBV12-4

CDR3nt: TGCGCCAGCAGCATATCCGGGACGCTTGCCCTGGAGCAGTACTTC
CDR3aa: CASSISGTLALEQYF
abundance: .
d_gene: .
j_gene: TRBJ2-7
v_gene: TRBV5-1

CDR3nt: TGTGCCAGCGAAGGGACATCGGGAGAGCAGTACTTC
CDR3aa: CASEGTSGEQYF
abundance: .
d_gene: .
j_gene: TRBJ2-5
v_gene: TRBV9